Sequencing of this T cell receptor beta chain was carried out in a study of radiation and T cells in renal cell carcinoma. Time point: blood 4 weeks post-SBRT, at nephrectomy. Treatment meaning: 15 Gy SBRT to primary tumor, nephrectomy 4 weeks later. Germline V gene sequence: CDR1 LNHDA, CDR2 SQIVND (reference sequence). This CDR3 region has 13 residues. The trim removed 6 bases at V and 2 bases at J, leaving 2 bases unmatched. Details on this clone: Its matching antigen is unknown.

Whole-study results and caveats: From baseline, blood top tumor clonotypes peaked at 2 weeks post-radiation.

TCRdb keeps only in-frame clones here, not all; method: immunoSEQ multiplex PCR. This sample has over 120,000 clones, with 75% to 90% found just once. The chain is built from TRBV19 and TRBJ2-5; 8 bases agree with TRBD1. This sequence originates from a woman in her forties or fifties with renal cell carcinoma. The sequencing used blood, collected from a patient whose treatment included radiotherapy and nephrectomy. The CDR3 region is CASRRQGQETQYF. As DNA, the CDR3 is TGTGCCAGTAGACGACAGGGGCAAGAGACCCAGTACTTC.